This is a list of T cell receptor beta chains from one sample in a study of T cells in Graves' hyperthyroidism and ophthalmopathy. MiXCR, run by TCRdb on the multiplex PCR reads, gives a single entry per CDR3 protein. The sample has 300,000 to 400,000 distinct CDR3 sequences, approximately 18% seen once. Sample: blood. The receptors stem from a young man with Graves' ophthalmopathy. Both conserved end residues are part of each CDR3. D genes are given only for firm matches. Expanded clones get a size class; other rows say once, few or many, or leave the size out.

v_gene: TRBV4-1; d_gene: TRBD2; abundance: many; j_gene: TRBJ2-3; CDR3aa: CASSQPRLAGGLSQDTDTQYF; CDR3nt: TGCGCCAGCAGCCAGCCCCGACTAGCGGGGGGCCTCTCCCAGGACACAGATACGCAGTATTTT
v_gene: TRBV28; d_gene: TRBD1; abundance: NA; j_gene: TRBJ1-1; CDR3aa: CASRLQGRGAEAFF; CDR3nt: TGTGCCAGCAGGTTACAGGGGCGGGGCGCTGAAGCTTTCTTT
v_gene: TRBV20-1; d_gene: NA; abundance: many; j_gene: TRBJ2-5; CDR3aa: CSARDPWTEETQYF; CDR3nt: TGCAGTGCTAGAGATCCCTGGACGGAAGAGACCCAGTACTTC
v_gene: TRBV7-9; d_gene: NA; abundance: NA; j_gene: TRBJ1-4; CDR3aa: CASSSGLGTEKLFF; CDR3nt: TGTGCCAGCAGCTCCGGACTTGGGACTGAAAAACTGTTTTTT
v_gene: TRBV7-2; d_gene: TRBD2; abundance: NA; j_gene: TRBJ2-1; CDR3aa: CASSASGGALFSSYNEQFF; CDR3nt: TGTGCCAGCAGCGCCAGCGGGGGGGCCCTTTTTAGCTCCTACAATGAGCAGTTCTTC
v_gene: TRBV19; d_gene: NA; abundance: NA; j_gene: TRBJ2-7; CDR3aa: CASNTGDAGREQYF; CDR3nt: TGTGCCAGTAACACAGGGGACGCCGGGAGGGAGCAGTACTTC
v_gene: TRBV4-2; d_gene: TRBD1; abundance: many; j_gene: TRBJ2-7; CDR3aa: CASSQEYEQGAYEQYF; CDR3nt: TGTGCCAGCAGCCAAGAATACGAACAGGGGGCCTACGAGCAGTACTTC
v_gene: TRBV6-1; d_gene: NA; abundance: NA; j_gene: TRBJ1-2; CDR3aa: CASSLRRTVNYGYTF; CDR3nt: TGTGCCAGCAGTTTGCGGCGAACAGTTAACTATGGCTACACCTTC
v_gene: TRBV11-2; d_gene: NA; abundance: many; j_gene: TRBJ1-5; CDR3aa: CASSYITGTLYSNQPQHF; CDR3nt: TGTGCCAGCAGCTACATCACCGGGACACTCTATAGCAATCAGCCCCAGCATTTT
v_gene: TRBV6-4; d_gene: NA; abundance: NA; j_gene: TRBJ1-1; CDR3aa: CASSPGTNNTEAFF; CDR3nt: TGTGCCAGCAGTCCCGGGACAAATAACACTGAAGCTTTCTTT
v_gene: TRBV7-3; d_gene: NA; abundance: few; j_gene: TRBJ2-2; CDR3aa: CASSLGPAGEGNTGELFF; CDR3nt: TGTGCCAGCAGCTTAGGACCCGCAGGGGAAGGTAACACCGGGGAGCTGTTTTTT
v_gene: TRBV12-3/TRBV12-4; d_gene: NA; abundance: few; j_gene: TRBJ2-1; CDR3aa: CASSLRGRGEQFF; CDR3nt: TGTGCCAGCAGTTTGAGGGGGCGGGGTGAGCAGTTCTTC
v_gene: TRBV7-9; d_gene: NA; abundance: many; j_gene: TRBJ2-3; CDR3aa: CASSSHLTSTDTQYF; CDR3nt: TGTGCCAGCAGCTCGCACTTGACTAGCACAGATACGCAGTATTTT
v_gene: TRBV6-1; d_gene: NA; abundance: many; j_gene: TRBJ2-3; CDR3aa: CASTESGGDHTDTQYF; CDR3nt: TGTGCCAGCACCGAAAGTGGGGGAGATCACACAGATACGCAGTATTTT
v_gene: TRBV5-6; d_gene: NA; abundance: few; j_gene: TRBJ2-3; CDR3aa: CASSSGTVMDTQYF; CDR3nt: TGTGCCAGCAGCTCAGGGACGGTCATGGATACGCAGTATTTT
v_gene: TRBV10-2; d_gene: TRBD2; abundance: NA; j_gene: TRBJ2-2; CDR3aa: CASRWGLPNLSGELFF; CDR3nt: TGCGCCAGCAGGTGGGGACTACCTAACTTATCCGGGGAGCTGTTTTTT